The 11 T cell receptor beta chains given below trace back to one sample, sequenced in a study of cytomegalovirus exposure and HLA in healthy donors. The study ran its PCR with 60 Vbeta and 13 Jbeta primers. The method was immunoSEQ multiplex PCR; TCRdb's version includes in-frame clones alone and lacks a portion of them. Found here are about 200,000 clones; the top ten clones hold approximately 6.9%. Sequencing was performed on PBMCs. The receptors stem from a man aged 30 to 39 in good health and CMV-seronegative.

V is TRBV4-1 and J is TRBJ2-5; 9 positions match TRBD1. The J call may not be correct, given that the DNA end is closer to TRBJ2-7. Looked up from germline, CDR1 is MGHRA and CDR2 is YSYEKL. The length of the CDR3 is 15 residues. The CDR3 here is CASSPGQGKTYEQYF. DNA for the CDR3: TGCGCCAGCAGCCCTGGACAGGGGAAGACCTACGAGCAGTACTTC.

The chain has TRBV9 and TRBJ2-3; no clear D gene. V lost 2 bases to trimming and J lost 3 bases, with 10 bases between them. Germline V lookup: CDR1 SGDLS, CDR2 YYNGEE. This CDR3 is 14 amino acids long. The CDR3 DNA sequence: TGTGCCAGCAGCGTTTCCCCTGCGACAGATACGCAGTATTTT. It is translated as CASSVSPATDTQYF.

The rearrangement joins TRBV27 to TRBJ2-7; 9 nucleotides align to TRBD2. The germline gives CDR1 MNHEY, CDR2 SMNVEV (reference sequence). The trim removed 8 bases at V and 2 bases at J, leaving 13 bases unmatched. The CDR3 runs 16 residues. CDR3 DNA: TGTGCCAGCGCTGCGCTAGCGGGAAGGAACCCCTACGAGCAGTACTTC. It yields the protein CASAALAGRNPYEQYF.

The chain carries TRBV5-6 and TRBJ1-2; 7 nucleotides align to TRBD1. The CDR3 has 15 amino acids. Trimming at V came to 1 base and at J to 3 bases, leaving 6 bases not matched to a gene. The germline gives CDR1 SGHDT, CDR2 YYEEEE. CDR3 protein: CASSLTGEVYYGYTF. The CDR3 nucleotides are TGTGCCAGCAGCTTGACAGGGGAGGTATACTATGGCTACACCTTC.

For the CDR3, the DNA is TGTGCCAGTACCCTGGACGGACAGGTTTTGCCCCTCCACTTT. This codes for CASTLDGQVLPLHF. The chain recombines TRBV19 with TRBJ1-6; 7 bases align to TRBD1. Unmatched junction bases numbered 13, after V lost 7 bases and J lost 13 bases. CDR3 length: 14 residues. The germline V gene encodes CDR1 LNHDA and CDR2 SQIVND (reference sequence).

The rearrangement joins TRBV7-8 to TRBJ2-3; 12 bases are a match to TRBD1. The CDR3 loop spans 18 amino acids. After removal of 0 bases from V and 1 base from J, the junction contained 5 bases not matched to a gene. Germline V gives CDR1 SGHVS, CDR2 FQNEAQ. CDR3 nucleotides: TGTGCCAGCAGCTTAGCTTGGGACAGGGGGCAGGGCACAGATACGCAGTATTTT. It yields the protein CASSLAWDRGQGTDTQYF.

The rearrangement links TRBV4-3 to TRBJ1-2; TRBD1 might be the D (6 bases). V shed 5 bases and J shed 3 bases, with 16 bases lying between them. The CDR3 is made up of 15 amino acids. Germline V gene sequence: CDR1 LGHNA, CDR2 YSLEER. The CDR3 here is CASSSQTGTDYGYTF. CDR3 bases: TGCGCCAGCAGCTCCCAAACAGGGACGGACTATGGCTACACCTTC.

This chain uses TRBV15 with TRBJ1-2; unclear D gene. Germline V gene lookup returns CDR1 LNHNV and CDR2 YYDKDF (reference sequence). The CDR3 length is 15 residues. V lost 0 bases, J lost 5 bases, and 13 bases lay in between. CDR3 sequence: CATSRDGRRGYGYTF. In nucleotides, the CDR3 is TGTGCCACCAGCAGAGATGGTCGCAGAGGATATGGCTACACCTTC. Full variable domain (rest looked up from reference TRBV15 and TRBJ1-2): DAMVIQNPRYQVTQFGKPVTLSCSQTLNHNVMYWYQQKSSQAPKLLFHYYDKDFNNEADTPDNFQSRRPNTSFCFLDIRSPGLGDTAMYLCATSRDGRRGYGYTFGSGTRLTVV.

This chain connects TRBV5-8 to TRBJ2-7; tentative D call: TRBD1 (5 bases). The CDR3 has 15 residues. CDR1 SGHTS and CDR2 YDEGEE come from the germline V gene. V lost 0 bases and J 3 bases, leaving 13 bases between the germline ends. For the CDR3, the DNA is TGTGCCAGCAGCTTGGGCCAGGGCCTTAGCTACGAGCAGTACTTC. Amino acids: CASSLGQGLSYEQYF.

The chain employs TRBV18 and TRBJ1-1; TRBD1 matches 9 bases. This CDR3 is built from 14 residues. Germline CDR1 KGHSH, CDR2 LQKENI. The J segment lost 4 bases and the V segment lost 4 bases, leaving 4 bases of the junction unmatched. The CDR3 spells CASSRTTGGTEAFF. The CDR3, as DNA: TGTGCCAGCTCACGCACGACAGGGGGCACTGAAGCTTTCTTT.

This chain's CDR3 is CASSQAVREKLFF. In nucleotides, the CDR3 is TGCGCCAGCAGCCAAGCGGTCCGAGAAAAACTGTTTTTT. The chain has TRBV4-1 and TRBJ1-4, with unresolved D. CDR1 MGHRA and CDR2 YSYEKL come from the germline V gene. Trimming left V 1 base short and J 8 bases short, with 8 bases between. CDR3 length: 13 amino acids.